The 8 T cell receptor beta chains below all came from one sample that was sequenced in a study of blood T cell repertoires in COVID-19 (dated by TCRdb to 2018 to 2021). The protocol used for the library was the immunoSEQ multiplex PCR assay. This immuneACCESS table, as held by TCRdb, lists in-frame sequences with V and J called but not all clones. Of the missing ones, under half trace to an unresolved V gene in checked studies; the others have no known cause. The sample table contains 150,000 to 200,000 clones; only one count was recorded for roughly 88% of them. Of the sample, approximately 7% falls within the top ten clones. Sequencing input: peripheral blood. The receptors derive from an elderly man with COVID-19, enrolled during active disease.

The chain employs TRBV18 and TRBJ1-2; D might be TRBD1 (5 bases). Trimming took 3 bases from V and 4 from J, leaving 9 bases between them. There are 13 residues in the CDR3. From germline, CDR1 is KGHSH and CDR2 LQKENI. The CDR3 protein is CASSPTDSYGYTF. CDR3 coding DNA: TGTGCCAGCTCACCGACAGACAGCTATGGCTACACCTTC.

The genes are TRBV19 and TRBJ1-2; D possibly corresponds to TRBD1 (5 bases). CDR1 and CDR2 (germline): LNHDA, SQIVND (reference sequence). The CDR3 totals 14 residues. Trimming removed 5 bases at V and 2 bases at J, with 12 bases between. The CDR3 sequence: CASSERGSNYGYTF. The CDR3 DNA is TGTGCCAGTAGTGAAAGGGGATCGAACTATGGCTACACCTTC.

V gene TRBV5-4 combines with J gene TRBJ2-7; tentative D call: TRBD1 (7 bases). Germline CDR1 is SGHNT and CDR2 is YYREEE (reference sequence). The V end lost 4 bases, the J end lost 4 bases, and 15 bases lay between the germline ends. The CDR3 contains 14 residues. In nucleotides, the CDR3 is TGTGCCAGCAGCACCGGACAGGCGGGGTACGAGCAGTACTTC. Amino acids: CASSTGQAGYEQYF.

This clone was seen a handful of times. The CDR3 nucleotides are TGTGCCAGCAGCCAAAACCACAGGGTGGGCTACGAGCAGTACTTC. Translation gives CASSQNHRVGYEQYF. The chain carries TRBV14 and TRBJ2-7, with a tentative D call TRBD1 (6 bases). Trimming pared 2 bases from V and 3 bases from J, leaving 14 bases between. This CDR3 comprises 15 residues. Per germline, CDR1 SGHDN and CDR2 FVKESK.

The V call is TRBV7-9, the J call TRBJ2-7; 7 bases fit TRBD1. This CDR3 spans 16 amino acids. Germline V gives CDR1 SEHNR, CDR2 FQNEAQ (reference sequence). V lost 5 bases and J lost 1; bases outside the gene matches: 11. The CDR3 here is CASSPISGTASYEQYF. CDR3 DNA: TGTGCCAGCAGCCCTATTTCCGGGACAGCTTCCTACGAGCAGTACTTC.

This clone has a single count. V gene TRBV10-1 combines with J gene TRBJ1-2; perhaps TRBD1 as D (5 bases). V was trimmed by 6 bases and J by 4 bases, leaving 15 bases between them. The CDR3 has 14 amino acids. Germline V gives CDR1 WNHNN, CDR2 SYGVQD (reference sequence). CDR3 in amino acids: CASSPSREPYGYTF. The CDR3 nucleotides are TGCGCCAGCAGCCCATCCAGGGAACCCTATGGCTACACCTTC.

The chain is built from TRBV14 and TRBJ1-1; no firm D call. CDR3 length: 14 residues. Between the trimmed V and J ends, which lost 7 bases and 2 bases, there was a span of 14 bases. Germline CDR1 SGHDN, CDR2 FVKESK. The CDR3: CASMKSGLNTEAFF. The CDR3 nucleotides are TGTGCCAGCATGAAGAGTGGACTCAACACTGAAGCTTTCTTT.

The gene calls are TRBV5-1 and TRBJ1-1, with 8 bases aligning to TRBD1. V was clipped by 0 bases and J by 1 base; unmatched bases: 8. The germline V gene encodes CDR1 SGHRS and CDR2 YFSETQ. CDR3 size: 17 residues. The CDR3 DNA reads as TGCGCCAGCAGCTTGGCGGCAGGGGGCTTCGGGAACACTGAAGCTTTCTTT. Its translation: CASSLAAGGFGNTEAFF.